Listed here is a single T cell receptor beta chain. Its antigen remains unidentified. TRB cDNA was prepared as libraries by UMI-labeled 5' RACE. Following a re-call of the 5' RACE reads, TCRdb has one entry per CDR3 protein and lacks DNA. The sample table includes about 40,000 distinct CDR3 sequences. This entry comes from a study of CXCR3-negative and CXCR3-positive naive CD8 T cells. Germline-derived CDR1 and CDR2 are SGHDT and YYEEEE. The CDR3 has 13 amino acids. Findings and caveats of the study: Memory CD8+ cells had much lower diversity, and both naive subsets had comparably high diversity.

The receptor was isolated from a human donor in good health. Some clones in this sample may be carry-over from other donors' samples. The specimen was memory CD8+ T cells from blood. This chain joins TRBV5-6 and TRBJ2-7; lacking DNA, the TRBD1 call made by TCRdb goes unchecked. CDR3 sequence: CASSRGRLYEQYF.